Each of the 32 T cell receptor beta chains below was sequenced from the same sample in a study of shared T cell receptors in the human thymus. The repertoire was sequenced with immunoSEQ multiplex PCR; TCRdb's copy has only in-frame clones and lacks some. The top ten clones hold roughly 0.01% of a sample with 720,000 or so clones, 70% to 90% of them seen once. This sample was shared with a second study, whose subject was human thymus T cells.

The sample consisted of thymocytes. All receptors derive from a girl under three years old with a congenital heart defect.

DNA of the CDR3: TGTGCCAGCAGCTTGGGCCAGGGCAGCTCCTACGAGCAGTACTTC. It is translated as CASSLGQGSSYEQYF. The gene calls are TRBV7-9 and TRBJ2-7, with D possibly matching TRBD1 (5 bases). The CDR3 totals 15 residues. Looked up from germline, CDR1 is SEHNR and CDR2 is FQNEAQ (reference sequence). The V end was cut by 3 bases, the J end by 0 bases, with 12 bases between.

The J gene is TRBJ1-1, the V gene TRBV1. TRBV1 is assigned pseudogene status. This CDR3 comprises 13 residues. The CDR3 loop is CTSSPRAGAAAFF. CDR3 bases: TGCACCAGCAGCCCTCGAGCGGGGGCGGCAGCTTTCTTT.

The chain combines TRBV5-4 with TRBJ2-3; 8 nucleotides line up with TRBD2. Per the germline V gene, CDR1 is SGHNT and CDR2 is YYREEE (reference sequence). Trimming at V came to 1 base and at J to 2 bases, leaving 12 bases not matched to a gene. This CDR3 region has 18 residues. CDR3 sequence reads: CASSLIDSAGGHTDTQYF. The DNA of the CDR3 is TGTGCCAGCAGCTTGATTGATTCGGCGGGGGGCCACACAGATACGCAGTATTTT.

This CDR3 reads CASSLVVTGAYEQYF. CDR3 nucleotide sequence: TGTGCCAGCAGCTTAGTCGTGACAGGGGCCTACGAGCAGTACTTC. The chain has TRBV7-2 and TRBJ2-7; 8 nucleotides agree with TRBD1. The V gene's germline CDR1 is SGHTA and CDR2 FQGNSA. The ends lost 1 base at V and 2 bases at J; junction bases unmatched: 4. The CDR3 has 15 amino acids.

This chain joins TRBV28 and TRBJ1-2; D might be TRBD1 (5 bases). V lost 4 bases and J 4 bases, leaving 16 bases between the germline ends. The CDR3 runs to 15 residues. CDR1 MDHEN and CDR2 SYDVKM come from the germline V gene. Here the CDR3 reads CASSSKPLGPYGYTF. The DNA of the CDR3 is TGTGCCAGCAGTTCTAAACCCCTGGGGCCCTATGGCTACACCTTC.

The gene calls are TRBV2 and TRBJ1-6; D gene unclear. The germline V and J ends were trimmed by 6 bases and 0 bases, with 18 bases remaining between them. Germline CDR1 is SNHLY and CDR2 is FYNNEI. This CDR3 contains 18 residues. The CDR3 is CASRAQPVGSSYNSPLHF. DNA for the CDR3: TGTGCCAGCAGGGCGCAGCCCGTTGGGAGCTCCTATAATTCACCCCTCCACTTT.

V usage is TRBV2 and J usage is TRBJ2-7; 7 nucleotides line up with TRBD1. V shed 3 bases, J shed 0 bases, and the junction held 5 bases outside the gene matches. Looked up from germline, CDR1 is SNHLY and CDR2 is FYNNEI. CDR3 length: 15 amino acids. For the CDR3, the DNA is TGTGCCAGCAGTGAGGGACAGTTCGTCTCCTACGAGCAGTACTTC. Amino acids: CASSEGQFVSYEQYF.

This sequence joins TRBV4-1 and TRBJ1-2, with 9 bases that match TRBD1. Germline V CDR1 and CDR2: MGHRA, YSYEKL. The J segment lost 6 bases and the V segment lost 4 bases, leaving 9 bases of the junction unmatched. CDR3 length: 15 amino acids. The DNA of the CDR3 is TGCGCCAGCAGCCGCACAACAGGGGGCGACAATGGCTACACCTTC. Its protein is CASSRTTGGDNGYTF.

This clone was counted only a few times. The J gene is TRBJ1-1, the V gene TRBV4-3; D may be TRBD1 (6 bases). The CDR3 spans 15 residues. The V end lost 3 bases, the J end lost 5 bases, and 16 bases lay between the germline ends. The germline gives CDR1 LGHNA, CDR2 YSLEER. The CDR3 bases are TGCGCCAGCAGCCAGGTACAGGGAAGTGTGACTGAAGCTTTCTTT. Residues: CASSQVQGSVTEAFF.

This clone turned up a few times. The CDR3 coding sequence is TGTGCCAGCAGGTCAGGGGGCGTTGGTACTGAAGCTTTCTTT. Translation: CASRSGGVGTEAFF. The chain combines TRBV28 with TRBJ1-1; 8 bases align to TRBD1. This CDR3 is built from 14 residues. V shed 6 bases and J 5 bases; nucleotides not matched to a gene: 8. Germline V lookup: CDR1 MDHEN, CDR2 SYDVKM.

V gene TRBV7-2 combines with J gene TRBJ1-6, with a weak D call TRBD1 (6 bases). CDR3 length equals 14 residues. Deletions cut 11 bases from V and 7 bases from J, with 18 bases between. Germline lookup yields CDR1 SGHTA and CDR2 FQGNSA. Written as DNA, the CDR3 is TGTGCCGTCCGGCAAGGGACACAAAATTCACCCCTCCACTTT. Translated, it gives CAVRQGTQNSPLHF.

J is TRBJ1-2 and V is TRBV28; D perhaps matches TRBD1 (5 bases). Germline V gene lookup returns CDR1 MDHEN and CDR2 SYDVKM. This CDR3 spans 14 amino acids. V lost 4 bases to trimming and J lost 2 bases, with 11 bases between them. DNA for the CDR3: TGTGCCAGCAGTTCCGGTCGGGGGAACTATGGCTACACCTTC. It encodes CASSSGRGNYGYTF.

This clone was detected once. This chain links TRBV10-3 with TRBJ1-1, with 7 bases lining up with TRBD1. This CDR3 has 13 residues. Trimming at V came to 2 bases and at J to 9 bases, leaving 6 bases not matched to a gene. The germline V gene encodes CDR1 ENHRY and CDR2 SYGVKD. The CDR3 here is CAISEGLGQKAFF. As DNA, the CDR3 is TGTGCCATCAGTGAGGGGTTGGGACAGAAAGCTTTCTTT.

About this clone: Additional DNA sequences in this sample encode the identical CDR3. This chain uses TRBV5-6 with TRBJ1-2; 7 bases agree with TRBD1. Germline V gives CDR1 SGHDT, CDR2 YYEEEE. Unmatched junction bases numbered 3, after V lost 2 bases and J lost 8 bases. This CDR3 spans 12 amino acids. CDR3 residues: CASSLDRAGYTF. In nucleotides, the CDR3 is TGTGCCAGCAGCTTAGACAGGGCAGGCTACACCTTC.

CDR3 amino acids: CASSQEGGATDTQYF. CDR3 nucleotides: TGCGCCAGCAGCCAGGAGGGCGGAGCCACAGATACGCAGTATTTT. This sequence joins TRBV4-1 and TRBJ2-3; D perhaps matches TRBD2 (6 bases). The germline V and J ends were trimmed by 3 bases and 2 bases, with 12 bases remaining between them. The length of the CDR3 is 15 residues. Germline values: CDR1 MGHRA, CDR2 YSYEKL.

The rearrangement links TRBV5-5 to TRBJ1-4; D gene ambiguous. The CDR3 totals 13 residues. The germline V and J ends were trimmed by 9 bases and 3 bases, with 12 bases remaining between them. Germline-derived CDR1 and CDR2 are SGHKS and YYEKEE (reference sequence). CDR3 nucleotide sequence: TGTGCCACCGCGACTAGGGCTAATGAAAAACTGTTTTTT. Its protein is CATATRANEKLFF.

Here the CDR3 DNA reads TGCGCCAGCAGCGCGGACAGGGGTGGCCTCCAAATGAACACTGAAGCTTTCTTT. Translating gives CASSADRGGLQMNTEAFF. The chain joins TRBV5-1 to TRBJ1-1, with 9 bases aligning to TRBD1. With V trimmed by 4 bases and J by 0 bases, 13 bases remained unmatched. The CDR3 is made up of 18 amino acids. CDR1 and CDR2 (germline): SGHRS, YFSETQ.

The chain has TRBV5-5 and TRBJ1-2, with D hard to call. V was trimmed by 5 bases and J by 8 bases, leaving 13 bases between them. Per the germline V gene, CDR1 is SGHKS and CDR2 is YYEKEE (reference sequence). The CDR3 is made up of 12 amino acids. The CDR3 is CASSLTPRGYTF. Here the CDR3 DNA reads TGTGCCAGCAGTTTGACCCCCCGGGGCTACACCTTC.

The chain combines TRBV28 with TRBJ2-1; D is perhaps TRBD1 (7 bases). The V gene lost 6 bases and the J gene lost 4 bases, with 16 bases spanning the gap. CDR1 and CDR2 (germline): MDHEN, SYDVKM. This CDR3 comprises 15 residues. The CDR3 DNA reads as TGTGCCAGCAGGGAGCAGGGGGGAGAATACAATGAGCAGTTCTTC. Its protein product is CASREQGGEYNEQFF.

This sequence joins TRBV14 and TRBJ1-1, with 7 nucleotides matching TRBD1. The CDR3 is 15 residues long. Trimming at V came to 1 base and at J to 2 bases, leaving 4 bases not matched to a gene. Looked up from germline, CDR1 is SGHDN and CDR2 is FVKESK. CDR3 coding DNA: TGTGCCAGCAGCCAAGGGGGACAGCCCAACACTGAAGCTTTCTTT. This gives the protein CASSQGGQPNTEAFF.

This chain connects TRBV4-1 to TRBJ1-1; TRBD1 is a possible D gene (6 bases). The CDR3 is 20 residues long. V lost 4 bases and J 1 base, leaving 28 bases between the germline ends. Germline assignment: CDR1 MGHRA and CDR2 YSYEKL. DNA of the CDR3: TGCGCCAGCAGCCGAAAACTATCCCCCCTACCGGGACACAAGAACACTGAAGCTTTCTTT. It is translated as CASSRKLSPLPGHKNTEAFF.

The V gene is TRBV2, the J gene TRBJ2-1; weak D call: TRBD2 (5 bases). V gave up 3 bases and J gave up 12 bases, with 12 bases separating them. From germline, CDR1 is SNHLY and CDR2 FYNNEI. CDR3 length equals 12 residues. CDR3 DNA: TGTGCCAGCAGTGAGCGGGCACGGGTGCAGTTCTTC. This gives the protein CASSERARVQFF.

The chain combines TRBV6-1 with TRBJ2-3, with D maybe TRBD2 (5 bases). The CDR3 runs to 15 residues. V was trimmed by 4 bases and J by 1 base, leaving 12 bases between them. Germline values: CDR1 MNHNS, CDR2 SASEGT. The CDR3 here is CASSVALRGTDTQYF. In nucleotides, the CDR3 is TGTGCCAGCAGTGTAGCGTTGAGGGGCACAGATACGCAGTATTTT.

The rearrangement uses TRBV9 and TRBJ2-6, with 11 bases identical to TRBD1. V trimming: 3 bases; J trimming: 5 bases; junction bases outside the gene matches: 10. Germline assignment: CDR1 SGDLS and CDR2 YYNGEE. This CDR3 region has 18 residues. The CDR3 bases are TGTGCCAGCAGCGCGGGACAGGGGGAAAGTTATTGGGCCAACGTCCTGACTTTC. It translates to CASSAGQGESYWANVLTF.

The rearrangement uses TRBV5-5 and TRBJ1-2; D is unresolved. The germline CDR1 and CDR2 sequences are SGHKS and YYEKEE (reference sequence). CDR3 length equals 16 residues. Trimming removed 4 bases from V and 1 base from J, with 17 bases in between. CDR3 nucleotide sequence: TGTGCCAGCAGCCCCGAGCCTGTGCGGGTTAACTATGGCTACACCTTC. It encodes CASSPEPVRVNYGYTF.

V is TRBV11-2 and J is TRBJ1-5; D is perhaps TRBD1 (5 bases). This CDR3 has 17 residues. V lost 3 bases and J lost 2, with 17 bases in between. The germline V gene encodes CDR1 SGHAT and CDR2 FQNNGV. CDR3 sequence reads: CASSFVPGVRGNQPQHF. The CDR3 nucleotides read TGTGCCAGCAGCTTCGTTCCGGGGGTTCGGGGCAATCAGCCCCAGCATTTT.

This sequence joins TRBV27 and TRBJ2-7, with 12 positions matching TRBD1. CDR1 is MNHEY, CDR2 SMNVEV, per germline (reference sequence). This CDR3 has 15 amino acids. With V trimmed by 5 bases and J by 4 bases, 6 bases remained unmatched. The CDR3 reads CASSLGTGGLYEQYF. Here the CDR3 DNA reads TGTGCCAGCAGTCTCGGGACAGGGGGCCTTTACGAGCAGTACTTC.

This chain links TRBV19 with TRBJ2-7, with 8 bases aligning to TRBD2. This CDR3 region has 13 residues. Looked up from germline, CDR1 is LNHDA and CDR2 is SQIVND (reference sequence). The CDR3 here is CASSGLAGTEQYF. The CDR3 DNA sequence: TGTGCGTCATCGGGGCTAGCGGGTACCGAGCAGTACTTC.

The chain links TRBV6-5 to TRBJ1-1, with D unresolved. Trimming took off 6 bases at V and 7 bases at J, with 15 bases between the two ends. Germline values: CDR1 MNHEY, CDR2 SVGAGI. The CDR3 contains 13 residues. The DNA for the CDR3 is TGTGCCAGCAGCTCCTTTTTTTTGTTTGAAGCTTTCTTT. Its translation is CASSSFFLFEAFF.

The rearrangement uses TRBV5-5 and TRBJ1-2; 7 positions match TRBD1. Germline loops: CDR1 SGHKS, CDR2 YYEKEE (reference sequence). CDR3 length: 16 amino acids. V lost 1 base to trimming and J lost 1 base; unmatched junction nucleotides: 7. This CDR3 is CASSLRWDSFNYGYTF. CDR3 nucleotide sequence: TGTGCCAGCAGCTTGCGGTGGGACAGCTTTAACTATGGCTACACCTTC.

The rearrangement joins TRBV7-2 to TRBJ2-2, with 10 bases matching TRBD1. This CDR3 comprises 16 residues. The J segment lost 7 bases and the V segment lost 5 bases, leaving 10 bases of the junction unmatched. Germline CDR1 SGHTA, CDR2 FQGNSA. The CDR3 loop reads CASSIRDRGSNGELFF. CDR3 bases: TGTGCCAGCAGCATCCGGGACAGGGGATCAAACGGGGAGCTGTTTTTT.

CDR3: CASSSGQGGGYGYTF. CDR3 in DNA: TGTGCCAGCAGTTCCGGACAGGGTGGCGGCTATGGCTACACCTTC. V is TRBV11-2 and J is TRBJ1-2; TRBD1 matches at 8 bases. The CDR3 is 15 amino acids. Germline V gene sequence: CDR1 SGHAT, CDR2 FQNNGV. Germline trimming cut 6 bases from V and 4 bases from J; bases unmatched to any gene: 10.